The next 26 T cell receptor beta chains were all read from a single sample in a study of identical twins. TCRdb re-analysed the 5' RACE reads in MiXCR, keeping a single row per CDR3 protein. There are approximately 210,000 distinct CDR3 sequences in the sample; less than 20% occur only once, and around 40% lies in the top ten. Separately, the same data were catalogued under a study of T cells expressing NK-cell markers.

The sample was CD8+ T cells sorted from blood. The source is a woman aged 18-29 years in good health.

V and J are TRBV7-8 and TRBJ2-1; D ambiguous. From germline, CDR1 is SGHVS and CDR2 FQNEAQ. Trimming left V 3 bases short and J 2 bases short, with 11 bases between. The CDR3 runs 15 residues. CDR3 residues: CASSLTGEAYNEQFF. In nucleotides, the CDR3 is TGTGCCAGCAGCTTGACCGGAGAAGCCTACAATGAGCAGTTCTTC. The full variable domain, completed using reference TRBV7-8 and TRBJ2-1, is GAGVSQSPRYKVAKRGQDVALRCDPISGHVSLFWYQQALGQGPEFLTYFQNEAQLDKSGLPSDRFFAERPEGSVSTLKIQRTQQEDSAVYLCASSLTGEAYNEQFFGPGTRLTVL.

Points on this clonotype: This may stem from a read error, because a much larger clone lies one nucleotide away. The chain links TRBV7-6 to TRBJ2-3; 11 bases are a match to TRBD2. This CDR3 spans 15 amino acids. The J segment lost 1 base and the V segment lost 6 bases, leaving 3 bases of the junction unmatched. The germline gives CDR1 SGHVS, CDR2 FNYEAQ. The CDR3 DNA sequence: TGTGCCAGCAGTCAACTAGCGGGGGGCACAGATACGCAGTATTTT. Its protein is CASSQLAGGTDTQYF.

The chain has TRBV7-9 and TRBJ2-1, with D possibly being TRBD1 or TRBD2 (5 bases each). V was clipped by 1 base and J by 0 bases, with 10 bases between them. This CDR3 has 16 residues. Per the germline V gene, CDR1 is SEHNR and CDR2 is FQNEAQ (reference sequence). CDR3 nucleotides: TGTGCCAGCAGCTTAGAGCCGGGACCCTCCTACAATGAGCAGTTCTTC. This sequence encodes CASSLEPGPSYNEQFF.

The rearrangement links TRBV27 to TRBJ2-7; D assignment may be TRBD1 or TRBD2 (6 bases each). V was shortened by 7 bases and J by 5 bases, with 24 bases between the two germline ends. This CDR3 spans 16 amino acids. Germline CDR1 and CDR2: MNHEY and SMNVEV (reference sequence). The CDR3: CASTAEGGDPEDEQYF. The CDR3 nucleotides read TGTGCCAGCACCGCTGAGGGGGGAGACCCTGAGGACGAGCAGTACTTC.

There are a few counts of this clonotype. The V gene is TRBV5-1, the J gene TRBJ2-3; either TRBD1 or TRBD2 may supply D (5 bases each). V was trimmed by 4 bases and J by 2 bases, leaving 17 bases between them. The CDR3 is made up of 16 amino acids. CDR1 and CDR2 from the germline V gene are SGHRS and YFSETQ. CDR3 in amino acids: CASSPSFGDDTDTQYF. The CDR3 DNA follows: TGCGCCAGCAGCCCGTCTTTCGGGGACGACACAGATACGCAGTATTTT.

This clonotype was seen only a few times. The chain carries TRBV7-9 and TRBJ1-5; 8 bases map to TRBD1. The CDR3 is 14 residues long. V was pared by 5 bases and J by 7 bases, with 7 bases of the junction left unmatched. Germline values: CDR1 SEHNR, CDR2 FQNEAQ (reference sequence). CDR3 protein: CASSPDRAWQPQHF. The CDR3 nucleotides are TGTGCCAGCAGCCCGGACAGGGCTTGGCAGCCCCAGCATTTT.

This clonotype was counted between two and nine times. V usage is TRBV27 and J usage is TRBJ2-1; weak D call: TRBD2 (6 bases). The V and J ends lost 4 bases and 1 base respectively, with 14 bases between them. The CDR3 loop spans 16 amino acids. From germline, CDR1 is MNHEY and CDR2 SMNVEV (reference sequence). This CDR3 is CASSYLAGRSYNEQFF. CDR3 nucleotides: TGTGCCAGCAGTTACCTCGCGGGGAGGTCCTACAATGAGCAGTTCTTC.

This clonotype was detected a few times. V usage is TRBV9 and J usage is TRBJ2-7; D is undetermined. Germline V gene sequence: CDR1 SGDLS, CDR2 YYNGEE. The CDR3 consists of 13 residues. V lost 4 bases and J lost 6, with 14 bases in between. For the CDR3, the DNA is TGTGCCAGCAGCATTCTGAGTACTACCGAGCAGTACTTC. Encoded protein: CASSILSTTEQYF.

The V call is TRBV11-2, the J call TRBJ2-1; 13 bases match TRBD2. This CDR3 region has 19 residues. V dropped 5 bases and J dropped 3; count of bases not matched to a gene: 13. The germline V gene has CDR1 SGHAT and CDR2 FQNNGV. CDR3 DNA: TGTGCCAGCAGCACCTCCGGGACTAGCGGGGCCGGTTACTACAATGAGCAGTTCTTC. Translation gives CASSTSGTSGAGYYNEQFF.

CDR3 DNA sequence: TGTGCCAGCTCACCACCGGGGGACAGGCGAATGAACACTGAAGCTTTCTTT. This translates into CASSPPGDRRMNTEAFF. The chain carries TRBV18 and TRBJ1-1; 8 bases are shared with TRBD1. Germline trimming cut 0 bases from V and 0 bases from J; bases unmatched to any gene: 6. There are 17 residues in the CDR3. The germline gives CDR1 KGHSH, CDR2 LQKENI. Drawing the rest from reference TRBV18 and TRBJ1-1, the complete variable domain is NAGVMQNPRHLVRRRGQEARLRCSPMKGHSHVYWYRQLPEEGLKFMVYLQKENIIDESGMPKERFSAEFPKEGPSILRIQQVVRGDSAAYFCASSPPGDRRMNTEAFFGQGTRLTVV.

Only a few counts were recorded for this clonotype. CDR3 loop: CASSSAGGFTEETQYF. The DNA for the CDR3 is TGTGCCAGCAGCTCCGCGGGGGGCTTTACTGAGGAGACCCAGTACTTC. This rearrangement joins TRBV7-6 to TRBJ2-5; 8 bases are shared with TRBD2. The V segment lost 4 bases and the J segment 5 bases; nucleotides outside the gene matches: 12. The length of the CDR3 is 16 residues. Germline CDR1 and CDR2: SGHVS and FNYEAQ.

The J gene is TRBJ2-2, the V gene TRBV6-2 or TRBV6-3; D possibly corresponds to TRBD2 (5 bases). Trimming took off 7 bases at V and 0 bases at J, with 12 bases between the two ends. The CDR3 sequence is 15 residues long. CDR1 is MNHEY and CDR2 is SVGEGT in the germline V gene. The CDR3 nucleotides read TGTGCCAGCACTATAGCGTTCGCGAACACCGGGGAGCTGTTTTTT. Its protein product is CASTIAFANTGELFF.

The chain uses TRBV13 and TRBJ2-5, with D hard to call. The CDR3 has 12 amino acids. The germline V and J ends were trimmed by 5 bases and 4 bases, with 8 bases remaining between them. Germline assignment: CDR1 PRHDT and CDR2 FYEKMQ (reference sequence). This CDR3 reads CASSLWGETQYF. Here the CDR3 DNA reads TGTGCCAGCAGCCTCTGGGGAGAGACCCAGTACTTC.

This chain uses TRBV9 with TRBJ2-7, with TRBD2 matching 8 bases. This CDR3 spans 15 amino acids. The germline V gene encodes CDR1 SGDLS and CDR2 YYNGEE. J was trimmed by 4 bases and V by 0 bases; bases with no gene match: 6. The CDR3 sequence is CASSVAGGDLYEQYF. CDR3 bases: TGTGCCAGCAGCGTAGCGGGAGGGGACTTGTACGAGCAGTACTTC.

This clonotype was observed a few times. The J gene is TRBJ2-5, the V gene TRBV3-1; tentatively, D is TRBD2 (6 bases). This CDR3 comprises 15 residues. Germline V gives CDR1 LGHDT, CDR2 YNNKEL (reference sequence). Trimming pared 1 base from V and 1 base from J, leaving 10 bases between. The CDR3 region has the DNA TGTGCCAGCAGCCAAGTTAGCGGAGTCCAAGAGACCCAGTACTTC. This sequence encodes CASSQVSGVQETQYF.

This clonotype was seen a few times. The chain recombines TRBV3-1 with TRBJ2-2; no firm D call. The CDR3 length is 14 residues. The ends were cut back, 0 bases at V and 6 bases at J, with 8 bases in the middle. Per germline, CDR1 LGHDT and CDR2 YNNKEL (reference sequence). The CDR3 DNA reads as TGTGCCAGCAGCCAAGAAAGGGTCCCCGGGGAGCTGTTTTTT. Translated, it gives CASSQERVPGELFF.

The chain carries TRBV27 and TRBJ2-1; D gene uncertain. Deletions cut 6 bases from V and 3 bases from J, with 12 bases between. The CDR3 has 14 amino acids. Germline V lookup: CDR1 MNHEY, CDR2 SMNVEV (reference sequence). The CDR3 here is CASSISRVYNEQFF. The CDR3, as DNA: TGTGCCAGCAGCATCTCTCGAGTCTACAATGAGCAGTTCTTC.

The rearrangement uses TRBV7-2 and TRBJ2-5; D ambiguous. Germline-derived CDR1 and CDR2 are SGHTA and FQGNSA. The ends were cut back, 8 bases at V and 4 bases at J, with 14 bases in the middle. The CDR3 consists of 13 residues. The CDR3, as DNA: TGTGCCAGCCACACCCCAGAGCGAGAGACCCAGTACTTC. Protein product: CASHTPERETQYF.

V is TRBV4-3 and J is TRBJ2-7, with 7 bases identical to TRBD2. CDR3 size: 16 residues. The germline V gene encodes CDR1 LGHNA and CDR2 YSLEER. V trimming: 4 bases; J trimming: 2 bases; junction bases outside the gene matches: 11. CDR3 sequence (DNA): TGCGCCAGCAGCCCCCAGTTGGGAGGGCCCCCCTACGAGCAGTACTTC. It is translated as CASSPQLGGPPYEQYF.

This chain joins TRBV20-1 and TRBJ2-7, with D possibly TRBD1 on 6 matching bases. Germline lookup yields CDR1 DFQATT and CDR2 SNEGSKA (reference sequence). V was trimmed by 4 bases and J by 3 bases, leaving 13 bases between them. The CDR3 consists of 13 residues. Here the CDR3 DNA reads TGCAGTGCTAAGAAGGGGGAGCACTACGAGCAGTACTTC. Protein product: CSAKKGEHYEQYF.

The CDR3 region has the DNA TGTGCCAGCAGCTTAGAGCTAGCGGGAAGCTTATATGAGCAGTTCTTC. Protein product: CASSLELAGSLYEQFF. The chain combines TRBV7-2 with TRBJ2-1, with TRBD2 identical over 9 bases. Looked up from germline, CDR1 is SGHTA and CDR2 is FQGNSA. Trimming took 1 base from V and 8 from J; bases not matched to a gene: 9. The CDR3 has 16 amino acids. The complete variable domain, with remaining parts taken from reference TRBV7-2 and TRBJ2-1, reads GAGVSQSPSNKVTEKGKDVELRCDPISGHTALYWYRQSLGQGLEFLIYFQGNSAPDKSGLPSDRFSAERTGGSVSTLTIQRTQQEDSAVYLCASSLELAGSLYEQFFGPGTRLTVL.

The V gene is TRBV3-1, the J gene TRBJ2-7; 9 bases agree with TRBD1. Trimming at V came to 4 bases and at J to 2 bases, leaving 9 bases not matched to a gene. The CDR3 runs to 16 residues. The germline V gene encodes CDR1 LGHDT and CDR2 YNNKEL (reference sequence). CDR3 region: CASSLTPGQGAYEQYF. The CDR3 coding sequence is TGTGCCAGCAGCCTTACTCCGGGACAGGGAGCCTACGAGCAGTACTTC.

This clonotype was detected a few times. The rearrangement joins TRBV6-2 or TRBV6-3 to TRBJ2-1; D not certain. The CDR3 runs 14 residues. V lost 6 bases to trimming and J lost 2 bases, with 11 bases between them. The germline V gene encodes CDR1 MNHEY and CDR2 SVGEGT. Here the CDR3 reads CASSQRTAYNEQFF. CDR3 bases: TGTGCCAGCAGCCAACGGACGGCCTACAATGAGCAGTTCTTC.

This clonotype was recorded a few times. This chain uses TRBV3-1 with TRBJ2-5; 9 bases fit TRBD1. CDR1 is LGHDT, CDR2 YNNKEL, per germline (reference sequence). V lost 5 bases and J lost 9; bases outside the gene matches: 13. CDR3 size: 15 residues. The CDR3 DNA follows: TGTGCCAGCAGCGACCGGGACAGGGTTTCCGATGCCCAGTACTTC. Translating it yields CASSDRDRVSDAQYF.

The chain has TRBV15 and TRBJ2-7, with D possibly matching TRBD1 (5 bases). V lost 5 bases, J lost 0 bases, and 20 bases lay in between. From germline, CDR1 is LNHNV and CDR2 YYDKDF (reference sequence). This CDR3 is 17 amino acids long. The CDR3 is CATSGPDSTLTSYEQYF. The CDR3, as DNA: TGTGCCACCAGCGGGCCTGACAGTACCCTAACCTCCTACGAGCAGTACTTC.

The chain employs TRBV5-6 and TRBJ2-3, with TRBD2 matching 12 bases. The CDR3 consists of 16 residues. V lost 4 bases and J lost 2; bases outside the gene matches: 5. Germline-derived CDR1 and CDR2 are SGHDT and YYEEEE. CDR3 loop: CASSQGLAGSTDTQYF. The CDR3, as DNA: TGTGCCAGCAGCCAAGGACTAGCGGGATCCACAGATACGCAGTATTTT.